These 12 T cell receptor beta chains share one sample of origin, sequenced in a study of cytomegalovirus exposure and HLA in healthy donors. This PCR relied on a set of 60 Vbeta primers and 13 Jbeta primers. Sequenced by immunoSEQ multiplex PCR; TCRdb stores in-frame clones only, minus some. The sample has 100,000 to 150,000 clones; roughly 72% are singletons. The sample consisted of PBMCs. These receptors originate from a woman aged 45-65 years in good health and CMV-seronegative.

The table lists this clone with a count of one. The chain joins TRBV4-2 to TRBJ2-7; the D gene is possibly TRBD2 (6 bases). Trimming cost V 1 base and J 4 bases, with 11 bases left between them. This CDR3 contains 14 residues. Germline V gives CDR1 LGHNA, CDR2 YNFKEQ. This chain's CDR3 is CASSQGGGEYEQYF. The CDR3 DNA is TGTGCCAGCAGCCAAGGGGGCGGGGAATACGAGCAGTACTTC.

The chain carries TRBV4-2 and TRBJ2-7, with a possible D match to TRBD2 (6 bases). CDR1 is LGHNA, CDR2 YNFKEQ, per germline. Trimming took off 4 bases at V and 4 bases at J, with 20 bases between the two ends. This CDR3 has 16 residues. The CDR3 reads CASSPRWGDSNYEQYF. CDR3 nucleotides: TGTGCCAGCAGCCCGAGGTGGGGGGATAGTAATTACGAGCAGTACTTC.

V is TRBV15 and J is TRBJ2-7; D not resolved. The CDR3 runs to 15 residues. V gave up 0 bases and J gave up 0 bases, with 9 bases separating them. The germline V gene encodes CDR1 LNHNV and CDR2 YYDKDF (reference sequence). The CDR3 is CATSRDVGSSYEQYF. CDR3 in DNA: TGTGCCACCAGCAGAGATGTGGGCAGCTCCTACGAGCAGTACTTC.

The chain employs TRBV5-6 and TRBJ2-7, with 8 bases identical to TRBD1. CDR1 and CDR2 from the germline V gene are SGHDT and YYEEEE. The CDR3 sequence is 17 residues long. Trimming took 4 bases from V and 0 from J; bases not matched to a gene: 12. This chain's CDR3 is CASSQNRQGSSSYEQYF. In DNA form, the CDR3 reads TGTGCCAGCAGCCAAAACAGACAGGGGTCGAGCTCCTACGAGCAGTACTTC.

A few counts support this clone. The chain couples TRBV6-5 to TRBJ1-1; D remains unclear. Per the germline V gene, CDR1 is MNHEY and CDR2 is SVGAGI. The CDR3 extends over 13 amino acids. V lost 7 bases and J lost 1, with 10 bases in between. For the CDR3, the DNA is TGTGCCAGCACCGTAACAGAGAACACTGAAGCTTTCTTT. Translation gives CASTVTENTEAFF.

The gene calls are TRBV5-4 and TRBJ2-2; no firm D call. The V end was cut by 4 bases, the J end by 6 bases, with 4 bases between. Germline V CDR1 and CDR2: SGHNT, YYREEE (reference sequence). The CDR3 length is 11 residues. CDR3 in amino acids: CASSTPGELFF. CDR3 nucleotide sequence: TGTGCCAGCAGCACACCCGGGGAGCTGTTTTTT. Filled out from reference TRBV5-4 and TRBJ2-2, the complete variable domain reads ETGVTQSPTHLIKTRGQQVTLRCSSQSGHNTVSWYQQALGQGPQFIFQYYREEENGRGNFPPRFSGLQFPNYSSELNVNALELDDSALYLCASSTPGELFFGEGSRLTVL.

V gene TRBV2 combines with J gene TRBJ1-1; D uncertain. CDR1 is SNHLY and CDR2 is FYNNEI in the germline V gene. This CDR3 is built from 15 residues. Deletions cut 7 bases from V and 1 base from J, with 16 bases between. The DNA for the CDR3 is TGTGCCAGCATCATGGGGTGGACTCGGAACACTGAAGCTTTCTTT. This gives the protein CASIMGWTRNTEAFF.

This chain uses TRBV4-3 with TRBJ1-2; 9 bases line up with TRBD1. Germline CDR1 reads LGHNA; CDR2 reads YSLEER. The trim removed 1 base at V and 3 bases at J, leaving 9 bases unmatched. CDR3 length: 17 residues. The DNA of the CDR3 is TGCGCCAGCAGCCAAGCCGAGCACAGGGGGCACGACTATGGCTACACCTTC. Its protein product is CASSQAEHRGHDYGYTF.

V gene TRBV30 combines with J gene TRBJ2-7, with 10 nucleotides matching TRBD2. Germline lookup yields CDR1 GTSNPN and CDR2 SVGIG (reference sequence). V was clipped by 4 bases and J by 3 bases; unmatched bases: 6. CDR3 length equals 14 residues. This CDR3 is CAWTFSGGNYEQYF. CDR3 bases: TGTGCCTGGACCTTTAGCGGGGGGAACTACGAGCAGTACTTC.

As to this clone: The sample carries other DNA sequences with the same CDR3. The rearrangement uses TRBV5-6 and TRBJ1-5; D gene uncertain. CDR3 size: 16 residues. V lost 2 bases, J lost 0 bases, and 12 bases lay in between. Per germline, CDR1 SGHDT and CDR2 YYEEEE. CDR3 coding DNA: TGTGCCAGCAGCTTTGGTTCGGGAGATAGCAATCAGCCCCAGCATTTT. Translation: CASSFGSGDSNQPQHF.

The gene calls are TRBV7-8 and TRBJ1-5; 8 bases are a match to TRBD1. The junction had 12 bases not matched to a gene; V was cut back by 5 bases and J by 15 bases. Germline V gene sequence: CDR1 SGHVS, CDR2 FQNEAQ. This CDR3 is 13 amino acids long. This CDR3 reads CASSATDRGGRHF. The CDR3 DNA reads as TGTGCCAGCAGCGCCACCGACAGGGGCGGCCGGCATTTT.

V is TRBV6-5 and J is TRBJ1-1; 11 nucleotides align to TRBD1. Losses at the gene ends were 6 bases for V and 10 bases for J; bases not matched to a gene: 7. CDR1 and CDR2 (germline): MNHEY, SVGAGI. The CDR3 sequence is 13 residues long. The CDR3 region is CASRRGQGARAFF. CDR3 nucleotide sequence: TGTGCCAGCAGACGAGGACAGGGGGCTCGAGCTTTCTTT.